This T cell receptor (beta chain) came from a study of shared clonotypes between healthy human individuals. Each CD8 memory set brought CD45RO+ cells together with CCR7-negative CD45RA+ TemRA cells. Here immunoSEQ multiplex PCR was the method, and the copy in TCRdb shows in-frame clones only, minus some. The table has fewer than 850,000 clones, less than 95% seen once. The germline V gene has CDR1 SGHTA and CDR2 FQGTGA. V was clipped by 5 bases and J by 5 bases; unmatched bases: 9. The CDR3 has 15 amino acids. The genes are TRBV7-3 and TRBJ1-2, with 9 bases lining up with TRBD1. The sequence derives from a man younger than 35 in good health. Some clones in this sample may be carry-over from other donors' samples. Sequencing was carried out using memory CD8+ T cells from PBMCs. Specified subset: CD45RO+ cells pooled with CCR7-negative TemRA cells. In DNA form, the CDR3 reads TGTGCCAGCAGCCCCTCCGGGACAGGGTTATATGGCTACACCTTC. Translating it yields CASSPSGTGLYGYTF. Variable domain in full (rest from reference TRBV7-3 and TRBJ1-2): GAGVSQTPSNKVTEKGKYVELRCDPISGHTALYWYRQSLGQGPEFLIYFQGTGAADDSGLPNDRFFAVRPEGSVSTLKIQRTERGDSAVYLCASSPSGTGLYGYTFGSGTRLTVV.